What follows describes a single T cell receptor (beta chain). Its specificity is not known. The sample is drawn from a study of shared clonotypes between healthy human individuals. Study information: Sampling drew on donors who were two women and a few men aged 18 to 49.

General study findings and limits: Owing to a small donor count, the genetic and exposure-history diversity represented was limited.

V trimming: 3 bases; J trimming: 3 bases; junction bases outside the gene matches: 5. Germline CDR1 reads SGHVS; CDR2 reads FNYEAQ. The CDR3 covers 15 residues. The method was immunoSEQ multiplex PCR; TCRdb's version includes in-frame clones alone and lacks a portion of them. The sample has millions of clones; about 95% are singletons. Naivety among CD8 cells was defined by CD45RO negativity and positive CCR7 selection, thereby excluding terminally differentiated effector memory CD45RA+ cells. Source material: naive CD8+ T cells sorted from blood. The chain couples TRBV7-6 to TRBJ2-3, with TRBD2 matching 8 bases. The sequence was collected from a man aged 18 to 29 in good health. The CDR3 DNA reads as TGTGCCAGCAGCTTGGCGGGACTAGGGACAGATACGCAGTATTTT. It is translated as CASSLAGLGTDTQYF.